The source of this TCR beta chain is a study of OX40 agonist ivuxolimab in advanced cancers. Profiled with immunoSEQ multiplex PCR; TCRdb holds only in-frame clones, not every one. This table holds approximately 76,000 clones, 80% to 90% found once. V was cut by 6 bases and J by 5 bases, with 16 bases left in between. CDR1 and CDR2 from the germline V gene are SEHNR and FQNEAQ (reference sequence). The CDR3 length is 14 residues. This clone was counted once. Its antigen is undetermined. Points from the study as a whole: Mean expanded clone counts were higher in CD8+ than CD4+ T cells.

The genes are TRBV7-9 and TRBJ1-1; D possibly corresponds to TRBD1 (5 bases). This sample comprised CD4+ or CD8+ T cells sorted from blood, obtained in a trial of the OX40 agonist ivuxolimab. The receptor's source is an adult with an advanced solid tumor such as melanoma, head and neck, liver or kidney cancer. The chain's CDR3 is CASRPPGQETEAFF. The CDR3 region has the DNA TGTGCCAGCAGACCCCCGGGGCAGGAGACTGAAGCTTTCTTT.